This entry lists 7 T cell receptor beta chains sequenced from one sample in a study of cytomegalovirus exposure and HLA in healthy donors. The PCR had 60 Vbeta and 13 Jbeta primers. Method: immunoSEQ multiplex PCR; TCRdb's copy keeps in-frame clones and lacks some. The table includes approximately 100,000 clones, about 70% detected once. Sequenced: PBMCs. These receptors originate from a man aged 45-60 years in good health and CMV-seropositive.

CDR3 amino acids: CASSLWPGGRGELFF. For the CDR3, the DNA is TGTGCCAGCAGCTTATGGCCAGGGGGGCGCGGGGAGCTGTTTTTT. This rearrangement joins TRBV7-6 to TRBJ2-2, with a tentative D call TRBD1 (7 bases). Germline-derived CDR1 and CDR2 are SGHVS and FNYEAQ. V was trimmed by 2 bases and J by 7 bases, leaving 14 bases between them. The length of the CDR3 is 15 residues.

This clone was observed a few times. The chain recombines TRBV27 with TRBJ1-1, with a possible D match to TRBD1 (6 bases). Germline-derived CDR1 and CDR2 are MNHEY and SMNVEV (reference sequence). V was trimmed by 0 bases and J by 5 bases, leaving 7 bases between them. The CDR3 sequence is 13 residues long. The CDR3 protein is CASSLSQGTEAFF. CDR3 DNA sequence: TGTGCCAGCAGTTTATCCCAGGGGACTGAAGCTTTCTTT.

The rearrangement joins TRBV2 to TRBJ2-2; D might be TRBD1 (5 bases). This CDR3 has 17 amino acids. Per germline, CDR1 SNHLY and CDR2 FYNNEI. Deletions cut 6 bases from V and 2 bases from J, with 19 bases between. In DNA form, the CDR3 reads TGTGCCAGCAGCGCCCCTCCACAGGTTACCAACACCGGGGAGCTGTTTTTT. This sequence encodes CASSAPPQVTNTGELFF.

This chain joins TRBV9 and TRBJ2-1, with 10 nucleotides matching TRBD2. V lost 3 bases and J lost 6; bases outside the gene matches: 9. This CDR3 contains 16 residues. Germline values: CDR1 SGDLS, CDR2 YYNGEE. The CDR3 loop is CASSERGLAGVNEQFF. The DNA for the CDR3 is TGTGCCAGCAGCGAGCGGGGGCTAGCGGGGGTCAATGAGCAGTTCTTC.

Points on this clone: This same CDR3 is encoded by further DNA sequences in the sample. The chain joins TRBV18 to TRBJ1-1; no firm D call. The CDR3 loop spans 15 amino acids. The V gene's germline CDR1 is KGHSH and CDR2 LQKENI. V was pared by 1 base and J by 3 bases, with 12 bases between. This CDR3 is CASSPRPSGDTEAFF. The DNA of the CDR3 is TGTGCCAGCTCACCACGTCCCTCCGGGGACACTGAAGCTTTCTTT. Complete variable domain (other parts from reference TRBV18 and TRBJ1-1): NAGVMQNPRHLVRRRGQEARLRCSPMKGHSHVYWYRQLPEEGLKFMVYLQKENIIDESGMPKERFSAEFPKEGPSILRIQQVVRGDSAAYFCASSPRPSGDTEAFFGQGTRLTVV.

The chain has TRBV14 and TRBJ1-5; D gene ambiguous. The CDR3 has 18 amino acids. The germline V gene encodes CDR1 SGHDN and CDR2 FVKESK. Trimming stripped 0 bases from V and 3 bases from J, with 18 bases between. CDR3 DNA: TGTGCCAGCAGCCAAGAGGGAGAAAATCCCCTAATCAATCAGCCCCAGCATTTT. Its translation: CASSQEGENPLINQPQHF.

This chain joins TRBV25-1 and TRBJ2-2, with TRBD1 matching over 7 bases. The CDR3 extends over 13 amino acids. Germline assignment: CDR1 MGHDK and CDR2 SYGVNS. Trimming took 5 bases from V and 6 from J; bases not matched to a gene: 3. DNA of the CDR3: TGTGCCAGCAGTCGACAGGGTTCCGGGGAGCTGTTTTTT. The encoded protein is CASSRQGSGELFF.